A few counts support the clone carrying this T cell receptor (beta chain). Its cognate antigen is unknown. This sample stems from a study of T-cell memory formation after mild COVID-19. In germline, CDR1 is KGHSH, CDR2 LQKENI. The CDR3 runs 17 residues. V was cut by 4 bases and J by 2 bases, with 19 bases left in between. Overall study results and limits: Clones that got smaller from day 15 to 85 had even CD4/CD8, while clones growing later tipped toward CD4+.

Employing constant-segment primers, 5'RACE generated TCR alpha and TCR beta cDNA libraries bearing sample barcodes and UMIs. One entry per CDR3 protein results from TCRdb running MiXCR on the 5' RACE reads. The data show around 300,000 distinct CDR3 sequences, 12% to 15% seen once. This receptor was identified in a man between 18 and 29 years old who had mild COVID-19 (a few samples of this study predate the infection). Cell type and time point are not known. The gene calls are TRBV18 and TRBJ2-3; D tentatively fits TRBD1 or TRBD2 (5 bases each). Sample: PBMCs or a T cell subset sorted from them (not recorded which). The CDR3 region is CASSQGTTSRATDTQYF. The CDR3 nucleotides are TGTGCCAGCTCACAGGGGACGACCTCCCGCGCCACAGATACGCAGTATTTT.